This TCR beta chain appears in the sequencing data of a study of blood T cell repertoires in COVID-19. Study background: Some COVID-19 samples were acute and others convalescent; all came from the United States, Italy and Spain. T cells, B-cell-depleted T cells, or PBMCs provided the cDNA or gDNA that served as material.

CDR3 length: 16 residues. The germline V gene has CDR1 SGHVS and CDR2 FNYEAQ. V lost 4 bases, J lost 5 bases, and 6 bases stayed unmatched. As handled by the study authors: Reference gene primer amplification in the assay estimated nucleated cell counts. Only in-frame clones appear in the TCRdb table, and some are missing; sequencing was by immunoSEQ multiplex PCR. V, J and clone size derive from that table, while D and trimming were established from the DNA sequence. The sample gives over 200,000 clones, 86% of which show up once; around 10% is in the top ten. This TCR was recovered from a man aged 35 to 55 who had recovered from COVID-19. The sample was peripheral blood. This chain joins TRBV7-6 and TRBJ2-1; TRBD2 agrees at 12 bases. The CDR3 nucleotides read TGTGCCAGCAGCTCGCGGACTAGCGGGGCTAACAATGAGCAGTTCTTC. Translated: CASSSRTSGANNEQFF.